This TCR beta chain was recorded in a study of human T cells and chemical hapten exposure. In the study overall: Small pooled library volume differences mainly caused per-sample TCR yield variation. Study results and limitations: There was no change with DPC sensitization in TCRs above 1 in 1000 frequency.

For the library, individual cDNA molecules each received unique molecular identifiers. Original methodology: The median was about 100,000 TCRs per sample, ranging roughly 23,224 to 690,600. TCRdb re-derived calls from the 5' RACE reads in MiXCR, one entry per CDR3 protein. The authors' filters were not applied to this entry. Of 100,000 to 120,000 distinct CDR3 sequences listed, around a fifth were seen once; the top ten hold around 2.7%. Trimming removed 5 bases from V and 0 bases from J; junction bases left unmatched: 9. CDR1 is MNHEY, CDR2 SVGAGI, per germline. This CDR3 spans 18 amino acids. It was from unfractionated whole blood that total RNA was extracted. This clonotype was detected only a few times. Its antigen remains unidentified.

This TCR came from a human donor in good health. V is TRBV6-5 and J is TRBJ2-6; 8 nucleotides line up with TRBD1. CDR3 DNA sequence: TGTGCCAGCAGTCGACAAGACAGGGGCCCCTCTGGGGCCAACGTCCTGACTTTC. It encodes CASSRQDRGPSGANVLTF.